This TCR beta chain emerged from a study of T cell responses to AZD1222 COVID-19 vaccine. Germline V gives CDR1 MNHEY, CDR2 SMNVEV (reference sequence). The CDR3 runs 16 residues. V was pared by 4 bases and J by 6 bases, with 9 bases of the junction left unmatched. TCRdb keeps only in-frame clones here, not all; method: immunoSEQ multiplex PCR. The sample lists some 140,000 clones; about 92% were seen once. The chain links TRBV27 to TRBJ2-1; 10 nucleotides match TRBD2. The clonotype was recovered from an adult in good health. This material consisted of peripheral blood, taken on day 0 of AZD1222 vaccination. The CDR3 is CASSSLAGGPLNEQFF. CDR3 nucleotide sequence: TGTGCCAGCAGTTCCTTAGCGGGAGGTCCCCTCAATGAGCAGTTCTTC.